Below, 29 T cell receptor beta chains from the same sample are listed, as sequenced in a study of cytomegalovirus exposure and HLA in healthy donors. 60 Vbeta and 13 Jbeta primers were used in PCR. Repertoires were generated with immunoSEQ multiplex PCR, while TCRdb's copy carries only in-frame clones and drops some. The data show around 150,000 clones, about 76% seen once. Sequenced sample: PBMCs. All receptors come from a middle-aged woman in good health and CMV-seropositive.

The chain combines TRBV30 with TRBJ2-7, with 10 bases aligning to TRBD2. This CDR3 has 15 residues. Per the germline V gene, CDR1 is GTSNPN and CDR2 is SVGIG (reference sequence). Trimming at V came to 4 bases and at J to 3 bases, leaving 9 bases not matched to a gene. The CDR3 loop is CAWTTASGRHYEQYF. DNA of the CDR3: TGTGCCTGGACCACTGCTAGCGGGAGACACTACGAGCAGTACTTC.

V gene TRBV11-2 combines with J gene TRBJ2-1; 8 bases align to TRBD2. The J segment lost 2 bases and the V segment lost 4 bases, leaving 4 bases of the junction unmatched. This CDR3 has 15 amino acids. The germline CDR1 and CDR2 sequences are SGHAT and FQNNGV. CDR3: CASSYSGTAYNEQFF. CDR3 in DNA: TGTGCCAGCAGCTATAGCGGGACCGCCTACAATGAGCAGTTCTTC.

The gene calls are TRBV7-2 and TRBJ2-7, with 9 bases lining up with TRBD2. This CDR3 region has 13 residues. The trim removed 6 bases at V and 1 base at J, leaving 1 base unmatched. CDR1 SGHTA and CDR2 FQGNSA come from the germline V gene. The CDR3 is CASRLAGSYEQYF. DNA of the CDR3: TGTGCCAGCAGGCTAGCGGGGTCCTACGAGCAGTACTTC.

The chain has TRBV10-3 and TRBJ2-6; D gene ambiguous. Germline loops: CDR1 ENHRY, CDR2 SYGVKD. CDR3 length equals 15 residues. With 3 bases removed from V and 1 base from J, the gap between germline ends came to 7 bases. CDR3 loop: CAISDATSGANVLTF. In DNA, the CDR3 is TGTGCCATCAGTGATGCAACTTCTGGGGCCAACGTCCTGACTTTC.

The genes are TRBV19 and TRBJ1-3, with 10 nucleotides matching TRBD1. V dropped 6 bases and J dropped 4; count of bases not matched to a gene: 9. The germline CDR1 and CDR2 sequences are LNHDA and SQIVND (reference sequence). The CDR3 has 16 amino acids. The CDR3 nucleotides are TGTGCCAGTAGCCCGTATGGGACAGGGGTCGGAAACACCATATATTTT. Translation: CASSPYGTGVGNTIYF.

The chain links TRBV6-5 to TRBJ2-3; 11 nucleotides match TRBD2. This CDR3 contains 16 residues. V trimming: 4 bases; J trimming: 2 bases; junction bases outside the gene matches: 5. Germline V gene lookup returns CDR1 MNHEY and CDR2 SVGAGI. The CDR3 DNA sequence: TGTGCCAGCAGTTCTGGACTAGCGGGTTTCACAGATACGCAGTATTTT. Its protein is CASSSGLAGFTDTQYF.

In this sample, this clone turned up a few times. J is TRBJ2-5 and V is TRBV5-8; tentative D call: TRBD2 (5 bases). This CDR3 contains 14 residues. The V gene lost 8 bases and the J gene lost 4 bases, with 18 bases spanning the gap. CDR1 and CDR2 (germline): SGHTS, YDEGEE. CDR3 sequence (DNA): TGTGCCAGTCTTCAGAGCTACGGGGTAGAGACCCAGTACTTC. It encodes CASLQSYGVETQYF.

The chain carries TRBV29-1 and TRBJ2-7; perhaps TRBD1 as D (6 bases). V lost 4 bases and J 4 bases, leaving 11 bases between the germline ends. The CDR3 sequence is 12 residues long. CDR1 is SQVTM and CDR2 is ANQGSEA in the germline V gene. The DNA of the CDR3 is TGCAGCGTTGGACAGGCCGGTTACGAGCAGTACTTC. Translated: CSVGQAGYEQYF.

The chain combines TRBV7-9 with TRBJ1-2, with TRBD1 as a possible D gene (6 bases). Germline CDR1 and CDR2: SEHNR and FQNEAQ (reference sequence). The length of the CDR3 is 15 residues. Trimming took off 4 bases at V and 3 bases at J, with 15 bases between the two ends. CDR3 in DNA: TGTGCCAGCAGCTCGGGCCTGGACAGCTACTATGGCTACACCTTC. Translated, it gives CASSSGLDSYYGYTF.

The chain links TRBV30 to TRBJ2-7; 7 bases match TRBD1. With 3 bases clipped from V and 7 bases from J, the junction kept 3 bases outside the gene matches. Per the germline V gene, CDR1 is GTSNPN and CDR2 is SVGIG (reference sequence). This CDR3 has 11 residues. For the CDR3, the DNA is TGTGCCTGGAGGGACAGGAGTGAGCAGTACTTC. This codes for CAWRDRSEQYF.

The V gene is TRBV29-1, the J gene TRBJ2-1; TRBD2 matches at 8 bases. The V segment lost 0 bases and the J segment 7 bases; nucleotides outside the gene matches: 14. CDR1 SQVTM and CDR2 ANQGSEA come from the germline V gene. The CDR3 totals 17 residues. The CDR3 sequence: CSVEELESGGRLNEQFF. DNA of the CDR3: TGCAGCGTTGAAGAATTGGAGTCGGGCGGGAGGTTGAATGAGCAGTTCTTC.

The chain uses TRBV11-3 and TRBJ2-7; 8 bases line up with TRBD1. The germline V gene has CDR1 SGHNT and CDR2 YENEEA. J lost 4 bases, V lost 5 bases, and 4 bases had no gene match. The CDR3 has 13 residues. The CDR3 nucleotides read TGTGCCAGCAGCCAGACAGGGGCGTACGAGCAGTACTTC. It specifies CASSQTGAYEQYF.

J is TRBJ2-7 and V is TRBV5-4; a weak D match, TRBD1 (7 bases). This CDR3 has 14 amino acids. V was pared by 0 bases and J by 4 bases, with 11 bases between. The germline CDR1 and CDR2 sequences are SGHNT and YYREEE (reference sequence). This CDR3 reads CASSLVQGTYEQYF. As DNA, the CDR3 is TGTGCCAGCAGCTTGGTACAGGGGACTTACGAGCAGTACTTC.

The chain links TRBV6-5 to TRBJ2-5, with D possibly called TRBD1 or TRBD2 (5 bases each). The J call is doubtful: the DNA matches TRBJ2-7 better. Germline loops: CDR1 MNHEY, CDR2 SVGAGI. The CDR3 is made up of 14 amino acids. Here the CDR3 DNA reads TGTGCCAGCAGTCCCGAGGGTGGGGGCTACGAGCAGTACTTC. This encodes CASSPEGGGYEQYF.

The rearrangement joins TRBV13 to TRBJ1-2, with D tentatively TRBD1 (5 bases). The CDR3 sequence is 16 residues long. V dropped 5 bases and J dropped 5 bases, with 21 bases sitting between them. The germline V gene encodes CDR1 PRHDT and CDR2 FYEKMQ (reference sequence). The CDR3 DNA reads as TGTGCCAGCAGCCTACAGATGCTTCGGGGGAGTTATGGCTACACCTTC. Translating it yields CASSLQMLRGSYGYTF.

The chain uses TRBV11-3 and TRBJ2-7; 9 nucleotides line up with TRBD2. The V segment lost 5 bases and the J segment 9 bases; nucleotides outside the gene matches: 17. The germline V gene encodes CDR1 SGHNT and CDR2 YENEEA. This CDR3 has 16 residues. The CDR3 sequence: CASSREASGDPRRQYF. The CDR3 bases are TGTGCCAGCAGCAGAGAGGCTAGCGGGGATCCCCGGCGGCAGTACTTC.

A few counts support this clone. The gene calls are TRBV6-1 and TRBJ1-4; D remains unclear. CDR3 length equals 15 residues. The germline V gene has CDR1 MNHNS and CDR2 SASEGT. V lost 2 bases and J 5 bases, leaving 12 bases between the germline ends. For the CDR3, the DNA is TGTGCCAGCAGTGAAAGGAGGACGGTGAATGAAAAACTGTTTTTT. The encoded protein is CASSERRTVNEKLFF.

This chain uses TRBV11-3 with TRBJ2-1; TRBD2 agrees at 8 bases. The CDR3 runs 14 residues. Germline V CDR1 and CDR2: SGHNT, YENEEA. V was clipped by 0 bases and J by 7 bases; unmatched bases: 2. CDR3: CASSLEASGNEQFF. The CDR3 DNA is TGTGCCAGCAGCTTAGAGGCTAGCGGGAATGAGCAGTTCTTC.

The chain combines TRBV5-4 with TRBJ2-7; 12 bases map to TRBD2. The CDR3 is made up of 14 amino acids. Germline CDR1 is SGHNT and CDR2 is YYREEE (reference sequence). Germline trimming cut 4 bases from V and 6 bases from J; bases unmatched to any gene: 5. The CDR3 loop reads CASSLAGGPLEQYF. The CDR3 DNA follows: TGTGCCAGCAGCCTAGCGGGAGGGCCGCTCGAGCAGTACTTC.

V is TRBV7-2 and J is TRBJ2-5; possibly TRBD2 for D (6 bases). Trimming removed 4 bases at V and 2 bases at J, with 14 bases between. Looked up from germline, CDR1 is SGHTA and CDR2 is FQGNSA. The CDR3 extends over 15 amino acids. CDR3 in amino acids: CASSSGLRQQETQYF. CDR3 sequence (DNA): TGTGCCAGCAGCTCCGGACTAAGGCAGCAAGAGACCCAGTACTTC. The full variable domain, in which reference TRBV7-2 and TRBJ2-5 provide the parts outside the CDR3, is GAGVSQSPSNKVTEKGKDVELRCDPISGHTALYWYRQSLGQGLEFLIYFQGNSAPDKSGLPSDRFSAERTGGSVSTLTIQRTQQEDSAVYLCASSSGLRQQETQYFGPGTRLLVL.

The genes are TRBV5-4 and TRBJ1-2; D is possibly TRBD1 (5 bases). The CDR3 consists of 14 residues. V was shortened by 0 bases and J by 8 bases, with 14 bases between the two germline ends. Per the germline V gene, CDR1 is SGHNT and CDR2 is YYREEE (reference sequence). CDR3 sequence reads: CASSLVGGGAGYTF. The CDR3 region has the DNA TGTGCCAGCAGCTTGGTTGGGGGAGGGGCAGGCTACACCTTC.

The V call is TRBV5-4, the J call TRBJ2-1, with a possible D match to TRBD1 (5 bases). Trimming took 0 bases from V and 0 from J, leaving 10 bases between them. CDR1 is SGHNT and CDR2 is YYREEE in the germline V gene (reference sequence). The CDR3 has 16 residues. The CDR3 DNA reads TGTGCCAGCAGCTTGGGTAAGGGGCTCTCCTACAATGAGCAGTTCTTC. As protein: CASSLGKGLSYNEQFF.

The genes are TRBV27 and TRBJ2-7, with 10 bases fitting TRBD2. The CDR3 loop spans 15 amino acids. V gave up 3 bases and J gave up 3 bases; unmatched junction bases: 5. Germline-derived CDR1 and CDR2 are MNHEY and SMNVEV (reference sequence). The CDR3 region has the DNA TGTGCCAGCAGTTTCGGGACTAGCGCCCGCTACGAGCAGTACTTC. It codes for CASSFGTSARYEQYF.

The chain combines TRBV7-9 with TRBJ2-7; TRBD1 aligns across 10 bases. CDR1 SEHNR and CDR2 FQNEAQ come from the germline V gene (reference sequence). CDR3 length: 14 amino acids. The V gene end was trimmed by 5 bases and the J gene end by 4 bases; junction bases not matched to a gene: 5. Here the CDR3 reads CASSQGQGRYEQYF. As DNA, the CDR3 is TGTGCCAGCAGCCAGGGACAGGGGAGATACGAGCAGTACTTC.

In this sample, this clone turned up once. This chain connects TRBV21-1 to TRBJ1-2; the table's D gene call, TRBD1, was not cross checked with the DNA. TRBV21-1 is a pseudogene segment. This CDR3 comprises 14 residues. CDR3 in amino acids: CASSRHRANYGYTF. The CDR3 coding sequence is TGTGCCAGCAGCAGACACAGAGCTAACTATGGCTACACCTTC.

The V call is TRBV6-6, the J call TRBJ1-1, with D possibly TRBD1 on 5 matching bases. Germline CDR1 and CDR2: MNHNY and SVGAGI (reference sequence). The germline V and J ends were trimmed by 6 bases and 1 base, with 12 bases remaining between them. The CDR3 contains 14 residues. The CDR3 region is CASSLQGRNTEAFF. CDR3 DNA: TGTGCCAGCAGCTTGCAGGGAAGGAACACTGAAGCTTTCTTT.

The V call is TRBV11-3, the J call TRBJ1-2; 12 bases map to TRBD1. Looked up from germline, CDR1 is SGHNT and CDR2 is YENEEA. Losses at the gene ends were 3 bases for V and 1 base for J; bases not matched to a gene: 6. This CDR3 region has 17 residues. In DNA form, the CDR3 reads TGTGCCAGCAGCTTGTCCGGGACAGGGGGCTTTAACTATGGCTACACCTTC. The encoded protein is CASSLSGTGGFNYGYTF.

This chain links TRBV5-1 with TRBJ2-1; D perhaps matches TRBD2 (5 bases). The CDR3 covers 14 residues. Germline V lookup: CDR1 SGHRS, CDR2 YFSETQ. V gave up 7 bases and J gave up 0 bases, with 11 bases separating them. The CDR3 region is CASGTTSSYNEQFF. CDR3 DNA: TGCGCCAGCGGCACCACTAGCTCCTACAATGAGCAGTTCTTC.

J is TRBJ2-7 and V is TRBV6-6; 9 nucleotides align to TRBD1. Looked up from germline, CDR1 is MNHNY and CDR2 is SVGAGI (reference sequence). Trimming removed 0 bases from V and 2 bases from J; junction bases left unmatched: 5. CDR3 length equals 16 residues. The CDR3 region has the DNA TGTGCCAGCAGTTACTCTGGACAGGGGTCAGCCTACGAGCAGTACTTC. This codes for CASSYSGQGSAYEQYF.